These T cell receptor beta chains were read from a single sample in a study of control samples from healthy donors and cancer patients. Here immunoSEQ multiplex PCR was the method, and the copy in TCRdb shows in-frame clones only, minus some. The sample yields around 200,000 clones, over 90% seen once. Sequencing input: blood. These receptor sequences come from a man in his forties or fifties in good health. The CDR3 runs from the conserved cysteine through the conserved F or W. Fields, in order: CDR3 protein, D gene, J gene, V gene. The D gene is left open where the match is weak.

CDR3: CASSFMRQGDGYTF; D: TRBD1; J: TRBJ1-2; V: TRBV7-2
CDR3: CASSPAESYEQYF; D: .; J: TRBJ2-7; V: TRBV18
CDR3: CASRDPGQGWETQYF; D: TRBD1; J: TRBJ2-5; V: TRBV28
CDR3: CASRLGGVSYEQYF; D: .; J: TRBJ2-7; V: TRBV28
CDR3: CASSLADGGTYEQYF; D: TRBD2; J: TRBJ2-7; V: TRBV7-7
CDR3: CASSQGLTDTQYF; D: .; J: TRBJ2-3; V: TRBV18
CDR3: CASNYGVSYGYTF; D: .; J: TRBJ1-2; V: TRBV2
CDR3: CASSITSGGGKDTQYF; D: TRBD2; J: TRBJ2-3; V: TRBV7-3
CDR3: CASSVHGGDEKLFF; D: .; J: TRBJ1-4; V: TRBV25-1
CDR3: CASRPVGGMGYYGYTF; D: .; J: TRBJ1-2; V: TRBV6-4
CDR3: CASSQDHYSAYNEQFF; D: .; J: TRBJ2-1; V: TRBV4-1
CDR3: CASSIPLRGQGAGQPQHF; D: TRBD1; J: TRBJ1-5; V: TRBV19
CDR3: CASSQGRGGNTEAFF; D: .; J: TRBJ1-1; V: TRBV6-6
CDR3: CASSSLSGDQPQHF; D: .; J: TRBJ1-5; V: TRBV27